These 11 T cell receptor beta chains were all obtained from the same sample, sequenced in a study of Ad26.COV2.S vaccination and SARS-CoV-2 variants. Sequencing was performed with immunoSEQ multiplex PCR; in TCRdb, only in-frame clones are kept and a portion is missing. In the table there are about 350,000 clones, 88% of which are singletons. Treatment here: roughly 19 received Ad26.COV2.S at low or high dose, single or two shots; several received placebo; per-sample allocation not given. Sampling took place 63 days after the first vaccine or placebo injection. The sample was peripheral blood, taken in a trial of Ad26.COV2.S vaccine versus placebo. The source of these receptors is a person aged 18-60 years who received the Ad26.COV2.S COVID-19 vaccine or a placebo.

The rearrangement uses TRBV29-1 and TRBJ1-1; 8 bases map to TRBD1. Germline V CDR1 and CDR2: SQVTM, ANQGSEA. V was pared by 5 bases and J by 6 bases, with 5 bases of the junction left unmatched. CDR3 length equals 12 residues. This CDR3 is CSVFRDRPEAFF. The CDR3 bases are TGCAGCGTTTTCCGGGACAGGCCTGAAGCTTTCTTT. Drawing the rest from reference TRBV29-1 and TRBJ1-1, the complete variable domain is SAVISQKPSRDICQRGTSLTIQCQVDSQVTMMFWYRQQPGQSLTLIATANQGSEATYESGFVIDKFPISRPNLTFSTLTVSNMSPEDSSIYLCSVFRDRPEAFFGQGTRLTVV.

This clone was seen a few times. This rearrangement joins TRBV2 to TRBJ2-2; D is uncertain. The CDR3 has 13 residues. V was cut by 6 bases and J by 0 bases, with 5 bases left in between. CDR1 and CDR2 (germline): SNHLY, FYNNEI. The CDR3 protein is CASRPTNTGELFF. The CDR3 bases are TGTGCCAGCAGGCCCACGAACACCGGGGAGCTGTTTTTT.

The sample holds many counts of this clone. The chain recombines TRBV28 with TRBJ1-2, with D hard to call. Germline V lookup: CDR1 MDHEN, CDR2 SYDVKM. With 5 bases removed from V and 4 bases from J, the gap between germline ends came to 5 bases. The CDR3 loop spans 11 amino acids. The CDR3 loop is CASSPSYGYTF. The CDR3 DNA follows: TGTGCCAGCAGTCCCAGCTATGGCTACACCTTC.

The chain uses TRBV19 and TRBJ2-1, with D uncertain. From germline, CDR1 is LNHDA and CDR2 SQIVND (reference sequence). The length of the CDR3 is 14 residues. Trimming cost V 5 bases and J 2 bases, with 10 bases left between them. The CDR3 spells CASSLLGTYNEQFF. For the CDR3, the DNA is TGTGCCAGTAGTTTACTGGGGACCTACAATGAGCAGTTCTTC. The full variable domain, in which reference TRBV19 and TRBJ2-1 provide the parts outside the CDR3, is DGGITQSPKYLFRKEGQNVTLSCEQNLNHDAMYWYRQDPGQGLRLIYYSQIVNDFQKGDIAEGYSVSREKKESFPLTVTSAQKNPTAFYLCASSLLGTYNEQFFGPGTRLTVL.

The chain uses TRBV15 and TRBJ2-1, with D possibly being TRBD1 (6 bases). The CDR3 is 14 residues long. Looked up from germline, CDR1 is LNHNV and CDR2 is YYDKDF (reference sequence). Trimming left V 0 bases short and J 15 bases short, with 18 bases between. CDR3: CATSRDRGTDSPFF. In DNA, the CDR3 is TGTGCCACCAGCAGAGACAGGGGAACCGACAGTCCGTTCTTC.

The gene calls are TRBV15 and TRBJ1-3; no clear D. In germline, CDR1 is LNHNV, CDR2 YYDKDF (reference sequence). Trimming took off 5 bases at V and 2 bases at J, with 10 bases between the two ends. This CDR3 contains 14 residues. CDR3 in DNA: TGTGCCACCAGCGATCATAAGGCTGGAAACACCATATATTTT. Its translation is CATSDHKAGNTIYF.

V and J are TRBV7-2 and TRBJ2-7, with D tentatively TRBD1 (5 bases). The ends were cut back, 7 bases at V and 1 base at J, with 14 bases in the middle. The CDR3 is 14 amino acids. The germline CDR1 and CDR2 sequences are SGHTA and FQGNSA. CDR3 protein: CASISAGMSYEQYF. In DNA, the CDR3 is TGTGCCAGCATCTCGGCAGGGATGTCCTACGAGCAGTACTTC.

This clone has only a few counts. The chain links TRBV12-1 to TRBJ1-4; the table names TRBD1, a call not compared with the DNA. TRBV12-1 is shown as a pseudogene. The CDR3 is made up of 15 amino acids. This CDR3 is CASSSPGHGVEKLFF. The CDR3 region has the DNA TGTGCCAGCAGCTCACCGGGACACGGGGTTGAAAAACTGTTTTTT.

The V call is TRBV6-1, the J call TRBJ1-5, with D perhaps TRBD1 (6 bases). V was clipped by 2 bases and J by 6 bases, with 14 bases between them. The CDR3 is 15 residues long. Germline CDR1 and CDR2: MNHNS and SASEGT. CDR3 sequence: CASSERFGTTQPQHF. The CDR3 DNA reads as TGTGCCAGCAGTGAACGCTTCGGGACAACTCAGCCCCAGCATTTT.

J is TRBJ2-7 and V is TRBV6-2 or TRBV6-3; 8 nucleotides agree with TRBD1. This CDR3 is built from 12 residues. Germline CDR1 reads MNHEY; CDR2 reads SVGEGT. Germline trimming cut 2 bases from V and 6 bases from J; bases unmatched to any gene: 0. The CDR3 coding sequence is TGTGCCAGCAGTTACGACAGGGGCGAGCAGTACTTC. Its translation is CASSYDRGEQYF.

The chain links TRBV27 to TRBJ2-2, with 14 bases lining up with TRBD2. Losses at the gene ends were 6 bases for V and 7 bases for J; bases not matched to a gene: 4. This CDR3 is built from 15 residues. Germline V gene sequence: CDR1 MNHEY, CDR2 SMNVEV (reference sequence). The CDR3 DNA sequence: TGTGCCAGCAGGACTAGCGGGAGGGCCGGCGGGGAGCTGTTTTTT. It yields the protein CASRTSGRAGGELFF.